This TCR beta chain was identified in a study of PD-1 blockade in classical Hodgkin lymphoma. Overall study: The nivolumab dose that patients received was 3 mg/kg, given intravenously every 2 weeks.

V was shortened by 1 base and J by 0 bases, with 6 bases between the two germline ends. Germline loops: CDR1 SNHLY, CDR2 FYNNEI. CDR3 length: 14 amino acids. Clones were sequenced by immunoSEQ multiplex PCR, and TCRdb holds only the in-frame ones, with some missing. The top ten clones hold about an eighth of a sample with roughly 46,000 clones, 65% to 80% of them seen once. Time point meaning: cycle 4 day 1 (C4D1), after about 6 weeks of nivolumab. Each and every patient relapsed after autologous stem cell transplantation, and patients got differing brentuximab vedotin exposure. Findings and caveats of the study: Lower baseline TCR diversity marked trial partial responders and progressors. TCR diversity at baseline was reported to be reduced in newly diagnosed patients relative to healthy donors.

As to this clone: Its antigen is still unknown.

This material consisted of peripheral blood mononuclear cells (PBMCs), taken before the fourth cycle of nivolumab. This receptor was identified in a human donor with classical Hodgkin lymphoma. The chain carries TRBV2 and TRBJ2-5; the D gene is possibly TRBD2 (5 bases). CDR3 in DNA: TGTGCCAGCAGTGAAGGGGAGTACCAAGAGACCCAGTACTTC. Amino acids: CASSEGEYQETQYF.